This TCR beta chain derives from a study of CD8+ T cells in alopecia areata. Noted treatment: oral pan-JAK inhibitor, 5-10 mg twice daily. Obtained from alopecia areata patients were lesional scalp punch biopsies along with peripheral blood. Study-wide results and limits: The study also sequences resident alphabeta T cells of normal skin in scalp samples.

V gave up 5 bases and J gave up 5 bases, with 17 bases separating them. The germline CDR1 and CDR2 sequences are SQVTM and ANQGSEA. The CDR3 extends over 14 amino acids. Extraction of RNA preceded its reverse transcription into cDNA, which served as the sequencing template. Sequencing used immunoSEQ multiplex PCR; TCRdb keeps in-frame clones, though not all of them. The table lists roughly 73,000 clones, 29% of them singletons. Of note for this clone: The antigen is undetermined.

The sequence came from a human donor with alopecia areata. This chain uses TRBV29-1 with TRBJ2-3, with D unclear. The sequenced sample was CD8+ T cells sorted from blood, obtained at week 4, from a patient treated with tofacitinib. CDR3 coding DNA: TGCAGCGTTACTAATATCTCTCGGAAAGATACGCAGTATTTT. Its protein is CSVTNISRKDTQYF.